This entry describes one T cell receptor beta chain. This sample was taken from a study of control samples from healthy donors and cancer patients. Clones were sequenced by immunoSEQ multiplex PCR, and TCRdb holds only the in-frame ones, with some missing. The table records around 120,000 clones, approximately 90% of them present only once. This CDR3 contains 13 residues. The V gene lost 4 bases and the J gene lost 7 bases, with 12 bases spanning the gap. CDR1 is SGHTS, CDR2 YDEGEE, per germline. The receptor's source is a woman in her seventies in good health. The sequencing input was blood. J is TRBJ1-5 and V is TRBV5-8; possible D gene TRBD1, 6 bases. The CDR3 sequence: CASSLLQGQPQHF. DNA for the CDR3: TGTGCCAGCAGCCTCCTCCAGGGGCAGCCCCAGCATTTT.